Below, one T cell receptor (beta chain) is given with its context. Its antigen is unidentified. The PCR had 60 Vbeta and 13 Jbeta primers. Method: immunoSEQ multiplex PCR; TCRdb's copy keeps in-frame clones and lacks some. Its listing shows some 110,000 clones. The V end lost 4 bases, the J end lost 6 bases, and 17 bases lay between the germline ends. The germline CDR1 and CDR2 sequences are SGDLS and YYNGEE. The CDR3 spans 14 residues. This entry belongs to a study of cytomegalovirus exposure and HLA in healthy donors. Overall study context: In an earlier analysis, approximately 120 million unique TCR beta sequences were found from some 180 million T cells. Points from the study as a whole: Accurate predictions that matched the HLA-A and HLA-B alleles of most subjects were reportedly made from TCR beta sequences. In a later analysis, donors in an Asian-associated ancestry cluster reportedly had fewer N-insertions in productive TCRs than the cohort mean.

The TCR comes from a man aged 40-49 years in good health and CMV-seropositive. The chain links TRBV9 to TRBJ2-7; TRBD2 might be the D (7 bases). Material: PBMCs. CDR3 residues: CASSPSRGAAEQYF. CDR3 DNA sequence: TGTGCCAGCAGCCCATCCCGGGGGGCGGCCGAGCAGTACTTC.